This TCR beta chain was found in a study of cytomegalovirus exposure and HLA in healthy donors. CDR1 is LNHNV, CDR2 YYDKDF, per germline (reference sequence). The CDR3 consists of 15 residues. The V segment lost 3 bases and the J segment 6 bases; nucleotides outside the gene matches: 7. PCR was performed using 60 Vbeta and 13 Jbeta primers. Clones were sequenced by immunoSEQ multiplex PCR, and TCRdb holds only the in-frame ones, with some missing. Of 150,000 to 200,000 clones listed, about 80% are singletons. J is TRBJ2-2 and V is TRBV15; 7 bases align to TRBD1. Specimen: PBMCs. The receptor was isolated from a woman aged 45 to 65 in good health and CMV-seronegative. The chain's CDR3 is CATSRMTGSPGELFF. The DNA for the CDR3 is TGTGCCACCAGCAGGATGACAGGGTCCCCCGGGGAGCTGTTTTTT.